This TCR beta chain was sequenced during a study of T cell repertoires in cytomegalovirus infection. Study-wide background: A matching HLA type, together with CMV infection, was signaled by public TCR beta signatures.

This clonotype was counted only a few times. The antigen is undetermined. From germline, CDR1 is SGHTA and CDR2 FQGTGA. This CDR3 contains 15 residues. The V gene lost 5 bases and the J gene lost 2 bases, with 14 bases spanning the gap. TCRdb passed the reads through MiXCR, listing each CDR3 protein once. Here the sample spans approximately 770,000 distinct CDR3 sequences, about 29% being singletons. Study results and caveats: Cumulative frequency of public TCR beta families picked out carriers of CMV plus the relevant HLA. It was HLA-C-restricted CMV-specific TCR beta clonotypes that dominated the response ex vivo.

The rearrangement links TRBV7-3 to TRBJ2-3; either TRBD1 or TRBD2 may fit D (6 bases each). The sequencing here drew on cultured CD8+ T cells from PBMCs, taken from culture after CMV antigen stimulation. The TCR originated in a human donor in good health (CMV status not recorded). Some clones in this sample may be carry-over from other donors' samples. CDR3 loop: CASSVKGGYTDTQYF. Written as DNA, the CDR3 is TGTGCCAGCAGCGTTAAAGGGGGGTACACAGATACGCAGTATTTT.